The clone carrying this T cell receptor beta chain was recorded many times. Its antigen is not identified. This specimen belongs to a study of T-cell memory formation after mild COVID-19. Broader study findings: Confirmation of SARS-CoV-2 specificity was lacking for second-wave clones peaking day 37. CD4/CD8 balance characterized clones contracting day 15 to 85, and CD4+ skew characterized later expanders.

With constant-segment primers, 5'RACE yielded cDNA libraries of TCR alpha and TCR beta that carried sample barcodes and UMIs. TCRdb re-analysed the 5' RACE reads in MiXCR, keeping a single row per CDR3 protein. Altogether roughly 250,000 distinct CDR3 sequences are present, around 15% being singletons, with the ten largest covering 20% to 25%. The V end lost 7 bases, the J end lost 2 bases, and 13 bases lay between the germline ends. Germline V gives CDR1 SGHTA, CDR2 FQGNSA. The CDR3 is made up of 14 amino acids. The chain is built from TRBV7-2 and TRBJ2-3, with D unclear. The source is a man between 18 and 35 years old who had mild COVID-19 (a few samples of this study predate the infection). Cell type and time point are not known. The sequencing input was PBMCs or a T cell subset sorted from them (not recorded which). The CDR3 region is CASISSRATDTQYF. DNA for the CDR3: TGTGCCAGCATAAGTTCTCGGGCCACAGATACGCAGTATTTT. Full variable domain (remainder filled in from reference TRBV7-2 and TRBJ2-3): GAGVSQSPSNKVTEKGKDVELRCDPISGHTALYWYRQSLGQGLEFLIYFQGNSAPDKSGLPSDRFSAERTGGSVSTLTIQRTQQEDSAVYLCASISSRATDTQYFGPGTRLTVL.